This T cell receptor beta chain was found in a study of T cell clonality in common variable immunodeficiency. General study results and limits: CVID subjects showed higher TCRbeta clonality than healthy controls. Shared TCRbeta clones were fewer between CVID subjects than controls. Reportedly, TCR beta sequences from common variable immunodeficiency showed fewer deletions and N-nucleotide insertions.

The CDR3 is made up of 11 amino acids. The germline V gene has CDR1 LNHDA and CDR2 SQIVND (reference sequence). V was cut by 4 bases and J by 3 bases, with 4 bases left in between. Sequencing input was equivalent genomic DNA from CVID and controls. Libraries were prepared by immunoSEQ multiplex PCR; TCRdb keeps only in-frame clonotypes and omits some of them. This table holds tens of thousands of clones with no singletons; the top ten claim over 2%. This clone was seen only a few times. Antigen specificity is unknown. The observed sequence ends 3 residues before the CDR3 terminus, with the missing tail filled in from the germline J gene.

The chain couples TRBV19 to TRBJ2-7; D remains unclear. The sequenced sample was peripheral blood mononuclear cells. The TCR comes from a person aged 18-70 years in good health. The chain's CDR3 is CASSNGYEQYF. The covered CDR3 bases are TGTGCCAGTAGTAACGGCTACGAG.